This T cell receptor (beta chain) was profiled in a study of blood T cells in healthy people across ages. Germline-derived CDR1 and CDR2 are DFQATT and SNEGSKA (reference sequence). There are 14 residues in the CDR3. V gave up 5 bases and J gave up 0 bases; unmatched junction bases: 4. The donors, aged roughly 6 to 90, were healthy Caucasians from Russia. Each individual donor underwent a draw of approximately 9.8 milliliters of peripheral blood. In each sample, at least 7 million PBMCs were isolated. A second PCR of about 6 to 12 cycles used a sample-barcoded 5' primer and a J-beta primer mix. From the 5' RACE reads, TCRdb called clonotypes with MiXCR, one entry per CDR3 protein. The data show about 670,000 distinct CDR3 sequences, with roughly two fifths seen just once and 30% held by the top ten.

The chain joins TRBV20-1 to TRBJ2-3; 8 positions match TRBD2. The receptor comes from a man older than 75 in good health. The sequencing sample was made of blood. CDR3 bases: TGCAGTGCTCTAGCGGGCTCTAGCACAGATACGCAGTATTTT. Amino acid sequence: CSALAGSSTDTQYF.